This T cell receptor (beta chain) was captured in a study of blood T cell repertoires in COVID-19. Study overall: T cells, B-cell-depleted T cells, or PBMCs provided the cDNA or gDNA that served as material.

Note on this clone: A read error may account for a junction end that differs from germline.

Germline lookup yields CDR1 LNHDA and CDR2 SQIVND (reference sequence). The CDR3 consists of 13 residues. As originally analysed: From reference gene primer amplification, estimates of nucleated cell counts were derived. Sequencing was performed with immunoSEQ multiplex PCR; in TCRdb, only in-frame clones are kept and a portion is missing. The V and J calls and clone size are taken from that table; D and trimming were inferred from the DNA. The data contain roughly 200,000 clones, about 80% of them singletons. The gene calls are TRBV19 and TRBJ2-7; the match to TRBD1 covers 7 bases. The sample taken for sequencing was peripheral blood. The origin of this receptor is a man in his fifties with active or convalescent COVID-19. The CDR3 DNA sequence: TGTGCCAGTAGTATAGTAGGGGACAGCGACCCAGTCTTC. This translates into CASSIVGDSDPVF.